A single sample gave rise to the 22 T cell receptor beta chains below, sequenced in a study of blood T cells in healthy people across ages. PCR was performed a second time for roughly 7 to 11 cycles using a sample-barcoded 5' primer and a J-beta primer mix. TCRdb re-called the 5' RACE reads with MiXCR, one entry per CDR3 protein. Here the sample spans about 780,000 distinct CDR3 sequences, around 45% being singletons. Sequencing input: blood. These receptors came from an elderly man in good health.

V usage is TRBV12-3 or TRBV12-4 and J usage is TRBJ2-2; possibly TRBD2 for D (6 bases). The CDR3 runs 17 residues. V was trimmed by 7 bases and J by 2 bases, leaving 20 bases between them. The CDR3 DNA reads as TGTGCCAGCACCCGCGGGACGCCCGATGGAAACACCGGGGAGCTGTTTTTT. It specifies CASTRGTPDGNTGELFF.

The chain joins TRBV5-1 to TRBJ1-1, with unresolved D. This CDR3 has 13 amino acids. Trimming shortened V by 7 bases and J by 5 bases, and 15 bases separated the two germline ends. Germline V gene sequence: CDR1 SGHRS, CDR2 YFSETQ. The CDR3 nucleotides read TGCGCCAGCTCCGGGTCCAGCGGTACTGAAGCTTTCTTT. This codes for CASSGSSGTEAFF.

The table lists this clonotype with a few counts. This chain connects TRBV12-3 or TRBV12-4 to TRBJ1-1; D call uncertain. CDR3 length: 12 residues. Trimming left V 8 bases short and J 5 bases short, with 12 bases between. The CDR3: CASLGDGTEAFF. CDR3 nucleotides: TGTGCCAGCCTAGGCGACGGTACTGAAGCTTTCTTT.

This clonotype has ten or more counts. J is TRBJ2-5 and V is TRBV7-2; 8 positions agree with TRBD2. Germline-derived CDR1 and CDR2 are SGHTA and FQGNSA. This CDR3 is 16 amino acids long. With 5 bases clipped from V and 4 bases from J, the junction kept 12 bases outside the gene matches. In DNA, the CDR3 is TGTGCCAGCAGCCTTGAAGGCGGGGGGATAGCAGAGACCCAGTACTTC. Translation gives CASSLEGGGIAETQYF.

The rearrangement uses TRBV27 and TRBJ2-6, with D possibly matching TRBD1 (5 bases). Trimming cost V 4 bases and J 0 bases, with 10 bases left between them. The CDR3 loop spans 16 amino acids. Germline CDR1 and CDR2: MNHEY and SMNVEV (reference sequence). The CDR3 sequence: CASSSSDISGANVLTF. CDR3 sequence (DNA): TGTGCCAGCAGTTCCTCGGACATCTCTGGGGCCAACGTCCTGACTTTC.

CDR3 bases: TGTGCCACCAGCAGAGATAGGCGGAGCTCTGGGGCCAACGTCCTGACTTTC. Its protein product is CATSRDRRSSGANVLTF. J is TRBJ2-6 and V is TRBV15; no clear D gene. The CDR3 has 17 residues. V lost 0 bases and J 0 bases, leaving 9 bases between the germline ends. The germline gives CDR1 LNHNV, CDR2 YYDKDF (reference sequence). The whole variable domain, filled in from reference TRBV15 and TRBJ2-6, reads DAMVIQNPRYQVTQFGKPVTLSCSQTLNHNVMYWYQQKSSQAPKLLFHYYDKDFNNEADTPDNFQSRRPNTSFCFLDIRSPGLGDTAMYLCATSRDRRSSGANVLTFGAGSRLTVL.

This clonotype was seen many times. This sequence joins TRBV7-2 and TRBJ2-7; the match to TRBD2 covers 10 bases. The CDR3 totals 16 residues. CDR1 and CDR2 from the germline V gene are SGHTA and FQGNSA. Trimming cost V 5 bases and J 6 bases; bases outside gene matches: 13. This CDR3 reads CASSPRGQREGREQYF. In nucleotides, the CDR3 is TGTGCCAGCAGCCCCAGAGGGCAGCGGGAGGGTCGCGAGCAGTACTTC.

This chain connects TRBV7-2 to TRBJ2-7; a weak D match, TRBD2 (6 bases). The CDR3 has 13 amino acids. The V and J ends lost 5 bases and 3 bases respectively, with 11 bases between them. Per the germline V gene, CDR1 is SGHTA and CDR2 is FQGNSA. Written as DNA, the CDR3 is TGTGCCAGCAGCGCGGGACTCTTCTACGAGCAGTACTTC. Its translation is CASSAGLFYEQYF.

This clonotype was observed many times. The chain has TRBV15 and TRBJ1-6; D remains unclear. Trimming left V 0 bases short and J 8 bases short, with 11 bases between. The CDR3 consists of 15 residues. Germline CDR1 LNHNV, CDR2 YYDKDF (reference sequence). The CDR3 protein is CATSRDLGEHSPLHF. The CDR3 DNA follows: TGTGCCACCAGCAGAGATCTGGGAGAGCATTCACCCCTCCACTTT.

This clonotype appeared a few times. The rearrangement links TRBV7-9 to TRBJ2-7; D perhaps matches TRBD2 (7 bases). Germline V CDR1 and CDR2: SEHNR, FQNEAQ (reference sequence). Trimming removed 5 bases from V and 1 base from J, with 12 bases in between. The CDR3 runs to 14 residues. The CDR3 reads CASSGGAGSYEQYF. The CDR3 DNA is TGTGCCAGCAGCGGGGGGGCGGGATCCTACGAGCAGTACTTC.

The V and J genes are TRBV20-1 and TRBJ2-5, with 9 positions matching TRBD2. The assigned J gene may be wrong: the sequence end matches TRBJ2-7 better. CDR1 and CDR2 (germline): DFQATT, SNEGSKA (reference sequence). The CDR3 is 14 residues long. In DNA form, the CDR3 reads TGCAGTGCTAGGGCCTTAGCGGGAGTCCGCGAGCAGTACTTC. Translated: CSARALAGVREQYF.

The CDR3 loop reads CASSQDNREETQYF. The CDR3 region has the DNA TGCGCCAGCAGCCAAGATAACAGAGAAGAGACCCAGTACTTC. The gene calls are TRBV4-3 and TRBJ2-5; D is uncertain. The CDR3 covers 14 residues. V was clipped by 0 bases and J by 3 bases, with 8 bases between them. CDR1 is LGHNA and CDR2 is YSLEER in the germline V gene.

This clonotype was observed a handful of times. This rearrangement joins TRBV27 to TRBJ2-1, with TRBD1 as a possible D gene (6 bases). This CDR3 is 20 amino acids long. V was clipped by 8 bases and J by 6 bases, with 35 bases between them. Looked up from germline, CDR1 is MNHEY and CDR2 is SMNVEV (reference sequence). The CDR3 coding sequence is TGTGCCAGCCGCAAATCCGGGGTCTCAAGTGGGGGCCGGGTCGGCAATGAGCAGTTCTTC. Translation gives CASRKSGVSSGGRVGNEQFF.

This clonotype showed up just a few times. DNA of the CDR3: TGTGCCAGCAGTTCCCAGGGAAGGACCTACGAGCAGTACTTC. This gives the protein CASSSQGRTYEQYF. The genes are TRBV27 and TRBJ2-7; maybe TRBD1 (5 bases). CDR1 MNHEY and CDR2 SMNVEV come from the germline V gene (reference sequence). The V end was cut by 4 bases, the J end by 2 bases, with 12 bases between. The CDR3 spans 14 residues.

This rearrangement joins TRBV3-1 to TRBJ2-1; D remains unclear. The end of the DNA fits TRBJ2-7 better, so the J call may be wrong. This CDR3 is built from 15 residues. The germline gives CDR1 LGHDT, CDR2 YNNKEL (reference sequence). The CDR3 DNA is TGTGCCAGCAGCCTGAAAGCGACCACTTACAATGAGCAGTACTTC. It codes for CASSLKATTYNEQYF.

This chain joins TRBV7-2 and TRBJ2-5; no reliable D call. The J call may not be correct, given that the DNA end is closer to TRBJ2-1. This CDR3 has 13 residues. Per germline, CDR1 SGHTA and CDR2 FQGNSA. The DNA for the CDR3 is TGTGCCAGCAGCACCGGACGGCAAGCGACCCAGTTCTTC. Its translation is CASSTGRQATQFF.

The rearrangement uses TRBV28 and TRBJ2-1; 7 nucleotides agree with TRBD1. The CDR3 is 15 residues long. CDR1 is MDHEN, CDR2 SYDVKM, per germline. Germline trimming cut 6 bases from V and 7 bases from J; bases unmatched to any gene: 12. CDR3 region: CASSPSTGPDNEQFF. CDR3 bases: TGTGCCAGCAGCCCGTCGACAGGGCCCGATAATGAGCAGTTCTTC.

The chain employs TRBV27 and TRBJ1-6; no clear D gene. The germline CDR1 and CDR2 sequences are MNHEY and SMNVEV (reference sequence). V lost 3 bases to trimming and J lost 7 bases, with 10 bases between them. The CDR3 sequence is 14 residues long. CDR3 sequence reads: CASSFREYNSPLHF. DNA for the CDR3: TGTGCCAGCAGTTTCCGGGAGTACAATTCACCCCTCCACTTT.

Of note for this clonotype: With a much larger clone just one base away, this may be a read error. CDR3 nucleotide sequence: TGTGCCAGCAGCTGGCCAAGCCGGGGGATCCACGAGCAGTACTTC. Translating gives CASSWPSRGIHEQYF. This sequence joins TRBV7-2 and TRBJ2-4, with D perhaps matching TRBD2 (6 bases). The better agreement between TRBJ2-7 and the DNA end casts doubt on the J call. Germline values: CDR1 SGHTA, CDR2 FQGNSA. The CDR3 covers 15 residues.

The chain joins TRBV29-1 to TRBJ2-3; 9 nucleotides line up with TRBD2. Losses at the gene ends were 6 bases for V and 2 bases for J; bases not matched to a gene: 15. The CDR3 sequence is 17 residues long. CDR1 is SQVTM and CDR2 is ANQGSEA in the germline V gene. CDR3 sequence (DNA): TGCAGCGTACCTACCGGGACTAGCAGCTGGGACACAGATACGCAGTATTTT. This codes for CSVPTGTSSWDTDTQYF.

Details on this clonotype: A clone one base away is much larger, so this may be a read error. The CDR3 DNA sequence: TGTGCCAGCTCACCACTTCCAGGGACGCAGCGTGGTACAGATATGCAGTATTTT. Translating it yields CASSPLPGTQRGTDMQYF. The chain is built from TRBV18 and TRBJ2-3; D is tentatively TRBD1 or TRBD2 (5 bases each). This CDR3 spans 18 amino acids. The germline V gene has CDR1 KGHSH and CDR2 LQKENI.

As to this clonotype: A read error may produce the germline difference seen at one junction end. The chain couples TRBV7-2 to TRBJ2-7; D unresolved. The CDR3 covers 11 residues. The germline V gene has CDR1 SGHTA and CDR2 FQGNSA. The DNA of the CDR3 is TGTGCCGGCAGCTTGCTCTACGAGCAGTACTTC. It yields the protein CAGSLLYEQYF.